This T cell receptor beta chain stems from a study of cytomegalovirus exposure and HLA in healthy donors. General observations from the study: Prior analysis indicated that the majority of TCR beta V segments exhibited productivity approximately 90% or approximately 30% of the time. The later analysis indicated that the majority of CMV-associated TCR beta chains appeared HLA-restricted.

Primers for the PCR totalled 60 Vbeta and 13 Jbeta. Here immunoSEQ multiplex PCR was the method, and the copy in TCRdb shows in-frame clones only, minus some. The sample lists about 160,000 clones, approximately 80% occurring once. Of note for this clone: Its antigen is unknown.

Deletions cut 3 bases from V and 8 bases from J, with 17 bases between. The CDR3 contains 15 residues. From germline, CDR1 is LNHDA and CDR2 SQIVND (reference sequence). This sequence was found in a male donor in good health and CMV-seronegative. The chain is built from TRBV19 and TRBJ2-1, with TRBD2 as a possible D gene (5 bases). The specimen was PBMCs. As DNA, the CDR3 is TGTGCCAGTAGTATGATGGGAGTGCGGCGAGATGAGCAGTTCTTC. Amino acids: CASSMMGVRRDEQFF.